The 24 T cell receptor beta chains below come from one sample, sequenced in a study of T cell repertoires in aging, cancer and after chemotherapy. A mixed TRB-A/B primer pool amplified rearranged TRB by multiplex touch-down PCR. TCRdb re-called the multiplex PCR reads through MiXCR, storing one row per CDR3 protein. The sample carries over 10,000 distinct CDR3 sequences, about 20% recorded once. Amplification of TCR beta used genomic DNA extracted from peripheral blood. The sample comprised blood. The receptor source for this set is a human donor in good health.

This sequence joins TRBV27 and TRBJ2-5; D is perhaps TRBD2 (5 bases). The V end lost 3 bases, the J end lost 5 bases, and 13 bases lay between the germline ends. The length of the CDR3 is 14 residues. Looked up from germline, CDR1 is MNHEY and CDR2 is SMNVEV (reference sequence). CDR3 in amino acids: CASSLDPSGETQYF. In nucleotides, the CDR3 is TGTGCCAGCAGTTTGGACCCGTCGGGGGAGACCCAGTACTTC.

The chain has TRBV7-2 and TRBJ2-1; 9 bases match TRBD2. This CDR3 is built from 12 residues. The germline V gene has CDR1 SGHTA and CDR2 FQGNSA. Trimming took 6 bases from V and 10 from J; bases not matched to a gene: 4. The CDR3 region has the DNA TGTGCCAGCAGTACCGGACTAGCGGAGCAGTTCTTC. This encodes CASSTGLAEQFF.

This clonotype is termed medium-sized. The rearrangement joins TRBV20-1 to TRBJ1-2; D is uncertain. Germline CDR1 DFQATT, CDR2 SNEGSKA (reference sequence). Trimming shortened V by 1 base and J by 5 bases, and 8 bases separated the two germline ends. The CDR3 length is 12 residues. The CDR3 nucleotides are TGCAGTGCTAGAGTTCAAGGGTATGGCTACACCTTC. This translates into CSARVQGYGYTF.

To note about this clonotype: A much larger clone is a single base away; this may be a read error. The rearrangement uses TRBV27 and TRBJ1-3, with TRBD1 matching over 8 bases. This CDR3 has 15 residues. Germline CDR1 MNHEY, CDR2 SMNVEV (reference sequence). The CDR3 is CASSLDRGSGNTKYF. CDR3 nucleotide sequence: TGTGCCAGCAGTTTAGACAGGGGCTCTGGAAACACCAAATATTTT.

This chain joins TRBV4-3 and TRBJ1-3, with D perhaps TRBD1 (5 bases). Germline values: CDR1 LGHNA, CDR2 YSLEER. V dropped 0 bases and J dropped 4 bases, with 10 bases sitting between them. There are 15 residues in the CDR3. Written as DNA, the CDR3 is TGCGCCAGCAGCCAAGATTGGGGCCCCGGAAACACCATATATTTT. Translation: CASSQDWGPGNTIYF.

This clonotype has more than one count but fewer than ten. The chain recombines TRBV6-5 with TRBJ1-2; D perhaps matches TRBD1 (6 bases). Germline values: CDR1 MNHEY, CDR2 SVGAGI. The V gene lost 5 bases and the J gene lost 1 base, with 14 bases spanning the gap. CDR3 length: 15 amino acids. The CDR3 is CASSPTGKINYGYTF. The CDR3 nucleotides are TGTGCCAGCAGTCCAACAGGGAAAATTAACTATGGCTACACCTTC.

This clonotype was seen just once. This may come from a read error, since a much larger clone is one base off. V and J are TRBV6-5 and TRBJ2-7; 9 bases are shared with TRBD1. Looked up from germline, CDR1 is MNHEY and CDR2 is SVGAGI. This CDR3 has 15 residues. CDR3 sequence reads: CASSYGDRDVYKQYF. DNA of the CDR3: TGTGCCAGCAGTTACGGGGACAGGGATGTCTACAAGCAGTACTTC.

Relative to its sample, this clonotype is medium-sized (0.01 to 0.1%). The V gene is TRBV6-5, the J gene TRBJ1-2, with D maybe TRBD1 (6 bases). Trimming left V 0 bases short and J 5 bases short, with 10 bases between. The CDR3 spans 14 residues. The germline V gene encodes CDR1 MNHEY and CDR2 SVGAGI. CDR3 nucleotide sequence: TGTGCCAGCAGTTACTCCAGGGGATCATATGGCTACACCTTC. Translating it yields CASSYSRGSYGYTF.

The chain couples TRBV2 to TRBJ2-3; 7 nucleotides match TRBD2. The V gene's germline CDR1 is SNHLY and CDR2 FYNNEI. V lost 7 bases, J lost 2 bases, and 12 bases stayed unmatched. The length of the CDR3 is 16 residues. CDR3 amino acids: CASIPRDYQYTDTQYF. CDR3 nucleotides: TGTGCCAGCATCCCCCGGGACTACCAATACACAGATACGCAGTATTTT.

The sample holds a few counts of this clonotype. This chain joins TRBV7-9 and TRBJ2-5; TRBD1 agrees at 7 bases. The CDR3 length is 13 residues. Germline assignment: CDR1 SEHNR and CDR2 FQNEAQ (reference sequence). The V and J ends lost 5 bases and 8 bases, in that order; junction bases with no gene match: 8. CDR3 sequence: CASSTGTVGTQYF. CDR3 in DNA: TGTGCCAGCAGCACCGGGACAGTGGGTACCCAGTACTTC.

The chain employs TRBV7-8 and TRBJ2-1; TRBD2 agrees at 12 bases. In germline, CDR1 is SGHVS, CDR2 FQNEAQ. Trimming cost V 7 bases and J 8 bases; bases outside gene matches: 3. The CDR3 is 13 amino acids. The CDR3 DNA reads as TGTGCCAGCATGCGGACTAGCGGGGATGAGCAGTTCTTC. Translation: CASMRTSGDEQFF.

The gene calls are TRBV5-4 and TRBJ2-7; D is perhaps TRBD2 (6 bases). The V end lost 4 bases, the J end lost 3 bases, and 14 bases lay between the germline ends. This CDR3 is 14 amino acids long. The germline V gene has CDR1 SGHNT and CDR2 YYREEE (reference sequence). The CDR3 DNA reads TGTGCCAGCAGCCTTGACGGGACTCTCTACGAGCAGTACTTC. It is translated as CASSLDGTLYEQYF.

V and J are TRBV19 and TRBJ2-3, with D perhaps being TRBD1 or TRBD2 (5 bases each). This CDR3 region has 13 residues. V was clipped by 8 bases and J by 4 bases, with 13 bases between them. The germline V gene has CDR1 LNHDA and CDR2 SQIVND (reference sequence). This CDR3 is CASRPGRPDTQYF. The CDR3 DNA follows: TGTGCCAGTCGGCCGGGGCGCCCAGATACGCAGTATTTT.

This clonotype is termed medium-sized (0.01 to 0.1%). This rearrangement joins TRBV29-1 to TRBJ2-7; D may correspond to TRBD1 or TRBD2 (6 bases each). Germline V gene sequence: CDR1 SQVTM, CDR2 ANQGSEA. The length of the CDR3 is 11 residues. The ends were cut back, 6 bases at V and 4 bases at J, with 10 bases in the middle. CDR3 in amino acids: CSVGGQYEQYF. In DNA, the CDR3 is TGCAGCGTAGGGGGGCAGTACGAGCAGTACTTC.

This clonotype was detected only a few times. This chain's CDR3 is CASSLGWDNEKLFF. CDR3 nucleotides: TGTGCCAGCAGCTTGGGGTGGGATAATGAAAAACTGTTTTTT. The chain links TRBV7-9 to TRBJ1-4, with no clear D. This CDR3 is 14 amino acids long. The V end lost 3 bases, the J end lost 4 bases, and 9 bases lay between the germline ends. Germline V gene sequence: CDR1 SEHNR, CDR2 FQNEAQ (reference sequence).

This chain joins TRBV7-2 and TRBJ2-7, with a tentative D call TRBD2 (5 bases). Germline assignment: CDR1 SGHTA and CDR2 FQGNSA. The V end lost 4 bases, the J end lost 3 bases, and 13 bases lay between the germline ends. The CDR3 has 14 amino acids. CDR3 protein: CASSSRGRGYEQYF. The CDR3 DNA follows: TGTGCCAGCAGCTCGAGAGGGCGCGGCTACGAGCAGTACTTC.

In this sample, this clonotype is medium-sized. The chain combines TRBV6-5 with TRBJ1-2; the match to TRBD1 covers 10 bases. Germline V CDR1 and CDR2: MNHEY, SVGAGI. V dropped 6 bases and J dropped 4; count of bases not matched to a gene: 8. The CDR3 has 15 residues. DNA of the CDR3: TGTGCCAGCAGCGGCCGGGACAGGGGTCCCTATGGCTACACCTTC. Translation: CASSGRDRGPYGYTF.

Points on this clonotype: Possible read error: a much larger clone is one base away. The J gene is TRBJ1-2, the V gene TRBV19; no definite D call. Deletions cut 5 bases from V and 4 bases from J, with 11 bases between. The CDR3 spans 13 residues. Per germline, CDR1 LNHDA and CDR2 SQIVND (reference sequence). CDR3 sequence (DNA): TGTGCCAGTAGTGCCCTCGACGCCTATGGCTACACCTTC. This gives the protein CASSALDAYGYTF. The whole variable domain, remainder taken from reference TRBV19 and TRBJ1-2, is DGGITQSPKYLFRKEGQNVTLSCEQNLNHDAMYWYRQDPGQGLRLIYYSQIVNDFQKGDIAEGYSVSREKKESFPLTVTSAQKNPTAFYLCASSALDAYGYTFGSGTRLTVV.

With regard to this clonotype: With a much larger clone just one base away, this may be a read error. The rearrangement links TRBV7-9 to TRBJ1-2, with D maybe TRBD1 (5 bases). In germline, CDR1 is SEHNR, CDR2 FQNEAQ (reference sequence). This CDR3 comprises 13 residues. The CDR3 region is CASSLDRDYCYTF. CDR3 nucleotides: TGTGCCAGCAGCTTAGATCGGGACTATTGCTACACCTTC.

In regard to this clonotype: The CDR3 ends on some other residue instead of the conserved phenylalanine or tryptophan, so this is likely a read error. This chain uses TRBV20-1 with TRBJ2-7; 15 bases are a match to TRBD2. V shed 3 bases and J 5 bases; nucleotides not matched to a gene: 11. Germline CDR1 and CDR2: DFQATT and SNEGSKA (reference sequence). The CDR3 sequence is 17 residues long. DNA for the CDR3: TGCAGTGCTAGTCGCCGGACTAGCGGGGGGGCCCTCAACGAGCAGTACTAC. Encoded protein: CSASRRTSGGALNEQYY.

The rearrangement links TRBV19 to TRBJ2-1; TRBD2 matches at 12 bases. CDR3 size: 15 residues. V shed 4 bases, J shed 5 bases, and the junction held 3 bases outside the gene matches. In germline, CDR1 is LNHDA, CDR2 SQIVND (reference sequence). CDR3 sequence: CASSTTSGGNNEQFF. CDR3 coding DNA: TGTGCCAGTAGTACAACTAGCGGGGGGAACAATGAGCAGTTCTTC.

In this sample, this clonotype is medium-sized. J is TRBJ1-1 and V is TRBV30; no clear D. V lost 6 bases and J lost 5, with 13 bases in between. In germline, CDR1 is GTSNPN, CDR2 SVGIG (reference sequence). The CDR3 is 12 amino acids. For the CDR3, the DNA is TGTGCCTGTGAAGAAGTGCGGACTGAAGCTTTCTTT. This gives the protein CACEEVRTEAFF.

This clonotype was observed at least ten times. The chain recombines TRBV7-2 with TRBJ2-7, with D possibly TRBD1 on 5 matching bases. Germline-derived CDR1 and CDR2 are SGHTA and FQGNSA. The CDR3 is made up of 13 amino acids. V was cut by 5 bases and J by 2 bases, with 10 bases left in between. CDR3 amino acids: CASSPDSPYEQYF. DNA of the CDR3: TGTGCCAGCAGCCCCGACAGTCCCTACGAGCAGTACTTC. Variable domain in full (rest from reference TRBV7-2 and TRBJ2-7): GAGVSQSPSNKVTEKGKDVELRCDPISGHTALYWYRQSLGQGLEFLIYFQGNSAPDKSGLPSDRFSAERTGGSVSTLTIQRTQQEDSAVYLCASSPDSPYEQYFGPGTRLTVT.

In the case of this clonotype: This may be a read error, as it is one base from a much larger clone. DNA for the CDR3: TGTGCCAGCATTGCCCTTGCGGGGGGGCCCAATGAGCAGTTCTTC. Residues: CASIALAGGPNEQFF. The chain is built from TRBV6-1 and TRBJ2-1; TRBD2 matches 9 bases. The junction had 10 bases not matched to a gene; V was cut back by 7 bases and J by 6 bases. Looked up from germline, CDR1 is MNHNS and CDR2 is SASEGT. This CDR3 spans 15 amino acids.